Listed here is a single T cell receptor (beta chain). Antigen specificity is unknown. Researchers ran the PCR with 60 Vbeta and 13 Jbeta primers. This table comes from immunoSEQ multiplex PCR, and its TCRdb copy is limited to in-frame clones, with some not included. The sample holds roughly 97,000 clones; about three quarters are singletons and the top ten take 5% to 6.5%. The germline V gene encodes CDR1 SGHRS and CDR2 YFSETQ. This CDR3 has 13 residues. V shed 3 bases and J shed 5 bases, with 11 bases lying between them. The entry originates in a study of cytomegalovirus exposure and HLA in healthy donors. Findings and limits, study-wide: Some V segments, TRBV6-2 and TRBV6-3 among them, were indistinguishable and were therefore excluded. A previous analysis found most TCR beta V segments productive roughly 87% or roughly 30% of the time. A later examination showed that TCR association rates differed by HLA locus, with DRB1 most and HLA-C fewest.

This sequence originates from a man aged 55-75 years in good health and CMV-seropositive. The sample consisted of PBMCs. The gene calls are TRBV5-1 and TRBJ1-2; D remains unclear. The CDR3 DNA reads as TGCGCCAGCAGCTCTGGGGAGAGATATGGCTACACCTTC. Translated, it gives CASSSGERYGYTF.